This T cell receptor beta chain was identified during a study of long-term antiretroviral therapy in people with HIV. The table lists this clone with a few counts. The antigen is unknown. Study-wide results and caveats: Information on adherence, resistance and therapy changes was unavailable. Clones expanded before ART dominated the repertoire at all time points.

The assay, immunoSEQ v3.0, was run at survey level. Generated by immunoSEQ multiplex PCR, the TCRdb table keeps only in-frame clones and is missing some. The sample records over 35,000 clones, 75% to 90% being singletons. V trimming: 4 bases; J trimming: 5 bases; junction bases outside the gene matches: 9. Germline V CDR1 and CDR2: SGHRS, YFSETQ. This CDR3 comprises 15 residues. Specimen: unsorted PBMCs, collected 1.5 years after starting antiretroviral therapy. V is TRBV5-1 and J is TRBJ1-2, with 9 nucleotides matching TRBD1. This receptor was taken from a man younger than 30 with HIV. CDR3 in DNA: TGCGCCAGCAGCATCCGGACAGGGGAGGAATATGGCTACACCTTC. This encodes CASSIRTGEEYGYTF.